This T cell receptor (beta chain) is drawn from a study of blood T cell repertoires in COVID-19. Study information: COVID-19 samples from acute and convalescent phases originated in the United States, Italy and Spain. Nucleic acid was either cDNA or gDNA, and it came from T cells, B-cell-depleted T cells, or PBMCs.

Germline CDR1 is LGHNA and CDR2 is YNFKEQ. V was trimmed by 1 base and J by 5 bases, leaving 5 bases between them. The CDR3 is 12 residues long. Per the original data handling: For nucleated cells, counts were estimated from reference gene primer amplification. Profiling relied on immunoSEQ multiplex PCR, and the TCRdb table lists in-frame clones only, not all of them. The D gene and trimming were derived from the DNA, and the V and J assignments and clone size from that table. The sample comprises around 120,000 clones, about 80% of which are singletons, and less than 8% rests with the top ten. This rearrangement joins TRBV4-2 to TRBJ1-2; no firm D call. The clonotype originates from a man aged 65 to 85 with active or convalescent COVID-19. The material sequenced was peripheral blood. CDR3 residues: CASSQAGYGYTF. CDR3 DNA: TGTGCCAGCAGCCAAGCGGGGTATGGCTACACCTTC.